This T cell receptor beta chain was recorded in a study of T cell responses to AZD1222 COVID-19 vaccine. Assay used: immunoSEQ multiplex PCR; TCRdb lists only in-frame clones, some missing. The sample includes tens of thousands of clones, approximately 89% seen only once; the top ten take 8%. Notes on this clone: The antigen is undetermined.

Looked up from germline, CDR1 is MNHEY and CDR2 is SVGAGI. V was pared by 0 bases and J by 6 bases, with 4 bases of the junction left unmatched. This CDR3 comprises 16 residues. Study conclusions and caveats: Spike-wide vaccine-associated CD4 TCRs dominated at 160-218 and 743-854. Only five or six AZD1222 recipients tested seropositive at baseline. Repertoires were sampled only after the peak T cell response. Donors were largely white British and mainly female; clonal diversity was possibly underestimated.

Here the sequenced sample was peripheral blood, taken 28 days after the second AZD1222 dose. The gene calls are TRBV6-5 and TRBJ2-3; the match to TRBD2 covers 12 bases. The TCR originated in an adult who received the AZD1222 COVID-19 vaccine. The CDR3 loop reads CASSYSMTSGSDTQYF. The DNA of the CDR3 is TGTGCCAGCAGTTACTCGATGACTAGCGGGAGTGATACGCAGTATTTT.